This T cell receptor (beta chain) was identified during a study of cytomegalovirus exposure and HLA in healthy donors. Use of 60 Vbeta and 13 Jbeta primers characterized the PCR. The assay was immunoSEQ multiplex PCR, and TCRdb's table has in-frame clones only and misses some. The profile shows around 100,000 clones, about 82% of them singletons. In germline, CDR1 is SGHRS, CDR2 YFSETQ. The CDR3 consists of 14 residues. The receptor was derived from a man aged 25 to 40 in good health and CMV-seronegative. The chain links TRBV5-1 to TRBJ2-5; the D is unclear. The J call may not be correct, given that the DNA end is closer to TRBJ2-7. Sequenced material: PBMCs. The CDR3 sequence is CASSPWQEAYEQYF. The CDR3, as DNA: TGCGCCAGCAGCCCCTGGCAGGAAGCCTACGAGCAGTACTTC.